This is a list of T cell receptor beta chains from one sample in a study of OX40 agonist ivuxolimab in advanced cancers. The method was immunoSEQ multiplex PCR; TCRdb's version includes in-frame clones alone and lacks a portion of them. The sample consists of some 17,000 clones, just under 80% of them appearing once. Specimen: CD4+ or CD8+ T cells sorted from blood, collected in a trial of the OX40 agonist ivuxolimab. These receptors all stem from an adult with an advanced solid tumor such as melanoma, head and neck, liver or kidney cancer. CDR3s include the opening cysteine and the closing phenylalanine or tryptophan. Each record gives: clone size, V gene, J gene, D gene, CDR3 DNA, CDR3 protein. A D gene is named only where the DNA matches it firmly. Only part of the rows carry a size: once, few, many, or a class if the clone is expanded.

clone_size: NA
v_call: TRBV6-1
j_call: TRBJ2-7
d_call: NA
cdr3_nt: TGTGCCAGCAGTGAAGGGACCATGTGGGCGGGCTCCTACGAGCAGTACTTC
cdr3_aa: CASSEGTMWAGSYEQYF

clone_size: NA
v_call: TRBV7-8
j_call: TRBJ2-3
d_call: TRBD2
cdr3_nt: TGTGCCAGCAGTCTACTAGCGGGCCTCACAGATACGCAGTATTTT
cdr3_aa: CASSLLAGLTDTQYF

clone_size: few
v_call: TRBV9
j_call: TRBJ2-2
d_call: NA
cdr3_nt: TGTGCCAGCAGCGTCGACAGGAACACCGGGGAGCTGTTTTTT
cdr3_aa: CASSVDRNTGELFF

clone_size: NA
v_call: TRBV7-3
j_call: TRBJ2-3
d_call: TRBD2
cdr3_nt: TGTGCCAGCAGCGTCCTAGCGGGGGGCGGAGATACGCAGTATTTT
cdr3_aa: CASSVLAGGGDTQYF

clone_size: NA
v_call: TRBV6-1
j_call: TRBJ2-3
d_call: TRBD1
cdr3_nt: TGTGCCAGCAGTGATGGGACAGGGGGCCTTTCCACAGATACGCAGTATTTT
cdr3_aa: CASSDGTGGLSTDTQYF

clone_size: NA
v_call: TRBV6-6
j_call: TRBJ2-7
d_call: NA
cdr3_nt: TGTGCCAGCAGTTACTCACTACAGGGATTCGAGCAGTACTTC
cdr3_aa: CASSYSLQGFEQYF

clone_size: NA
v_call: TRBV29-1
j_call: TRBJ2-1
d_call: TRBD2
cdr3_nt: TGCAGCGTTGAAGATCGGACTAGCGGGTACAATGAGCAGTTCTTC
cdr3_aa: CSVEDRTSGYNEQFF

clone_size: NA
v_call: TRBV9
j_call: TRBJ1-2
d_call: NA
cdr3_nt: TGTGCCAGCAGCGGAGGACAGCGGGGGGACTATGGCTACACCTTC
cdr3_aa: CASSGGQRGDYGYTF

clone_size: NA
v_call: TRBV13
j_call: TRBJ2-7
d_call: TRBD1
cdr3_nt: TGTGCCAGCAGCACTAACAGGGGAACCTACGAGCAGTACTTC
cdr3_aa: CASSTNRGTYEQYF

clone_size: NA
v_call: TRBV9
j_call: TRBJ2-2
d_call: NA
cdr3_nt: TGTGCCAGCAGCGCTGCGACTGGGAACACCGGGGAGCTGTTTTTT
cdr3_aa: CASSAATGNTGELFF

clone_size: NA
v_call: TRBV30
j_call: TRBJ1-4
d_call: TRBD1
cdr3_nt: TGTGCCTGGAGACGCCGGGACAGGGGCGCGAATGAAAAACTGTTTTTT
cdr3_aa: CAWRRRDRGANEKLFF

clone_size: NA
v_call: TRBV9
j_call: TRBJ2-1
d_call: NA
cdr3_nt: TGTGCCAGCAGCGCCGGGCTCCTCGGTGAGCAGTTCTTC
cdr3_aa: CASSAGLLGEQFF

clone_size: NA
v_call: TRBV4-1
j_call: TRBJ1-2
d_call: NA
cdr3_nt: TGCGCCAGCAGCCACACAGCCTCTCAGGACTATGGCTACACCTTC
cdr3_aa: CASSHTASQDYGYTF

clone_size: once
v_call: TRBV5-6
j_call: TRBJ2-1
d_call: NA
cdr3_nt: TGTGCCAGCAGCTTGGCGTTGGGGGGAAAAACTTCTTCCTACAATGAGCAGTTCTTC
cdr3_aa: CASSLALGGKTSSYNEQFF

clone_size: NA
v_call: TRBV9
j_call: TRBJ2-7
d_call: NA
cdr3_nt: TGTGCCAGCAGCGTAGGGGGCGATCAGCCCTACGAGCAGTACTTC
cdr3_aa: CASSVGGDQPYEQYF

clone_size: few
v_call: TRBV2
j_call: TRBJ1-1
d_call: TRBD1
cdr3_nt: TGTGCCAGCGTGGGGACAGAGCGTGAACCAAGTGAAGCTTTCTTT
cdr3_aa: CASVGTEREPSEAFF

clone_size: NA
v_call: TRBV30
j_call: TRBJ2-7
d_call: TRBD1
cdr3_nt: TGTGCCTGGGTGGACAGGTTTAAAGGATACGAGCAGTACTTC
cdr3_aa: CAWVDRFKGYEQYF

clone_size: NA
v_call: TRBV5-5
j_call: TRBJ1-1
d_call: TRBD1
cdr3_nt: TGTGCCAGCAGCAACCCGGGACAGCTGAACACTGAAGCTTTCTTT
cdr3_aa: CASSNPGQLNTEAFF

clone_size: NA
v_call: TRBV4-1
j_call: TRBJ2-7
d_call: TRBD1
cdr3_nt: TGCGCCAGCAGCGTACGGACAGGGGGAGTATACGAGCAGTACTTC
cdr3_aa: CASSVRTGGVYEQYF

clone_size: NA
v_call: TRBV19
j_call: TRBJ2-7
d_call: NA
cdr3_nt: TGTGCCAGTTCCCAAAGGGATACCTACTCCTACGAGCAGTACTTC
cdr3_aa: CASSQRDTYSYEQYF

clone_size: NA
v_call: TRBV27
j_call: TRBJ2-4
d_call: NA
cdr3_nt: TGTGCCAGCAGTTTAGGTTCAGGATCCCTAGCCAAAAACATTCAGTACTTC
cdr3_aa: CASSLGSGSLAKNIQYF

clone_size: NA
v_call: TRBV27
j_call: TRBJ2-1
d_call: NA
cdr3_nt: TGTGCCAGCAGTTTACGGAGCTCCTACAATGAGCAGTTCTTC
cdr3_aa: CASSLRSSYNEQFF

clone_size: NA
v_call: TRBV6-5
j_call: TRBJ2-6
d_call: NA
cdr3_nt: TGTGCCAGCAGTCAATGGGGGACTGGGGCCAACGTCCTGACTTTC
cdr3_aa: CASSQWGTGANVLTF

clone_size: NA
v_call: TRBV4-2
j_call: TRBJ2-1
d_call: NA
cdr3_nt: TGTGCCAGCAGCTCCCCTAATGAGCAGTTCTTC
cdr3_aa: CASSSPNEQFF

clone_size: NA
v_call: TRBV27
j_call: TRBJ2-7
d_call: TRBD2
cdr3_nt: TGTGCCAGCAGTTTATCTCCTAGCGGGAGCTACGAGCAGTACTTC
cdr3_aa: CASSLSPSGSYEQYF

clone_size: NA
v_call: TRBV28
j_call: TRBJ1-2
d_call: NA
cdr3_nt: TGTGCCAGCAGTTTAGCTGATGAAATTATGGGATACTACACCTTC
cdr3_aa: CASSLADEIMGYYTF

clone_size: few
v_call: TRBV5-4
j_call: TRBJ2-1
d_call: NA
cdr3_nt: TGTGCCAGCAGCCCTGGCTGGACGGACTCCTACAATGAGCAGTTCTTC
cdr3_aa: CASSPGWTDSYNEQFF

clone_size: NA
v_call: TRBV7-9
j_call: TRBJ2-7
d_call: TRBD2
cdr3_nt: TGTGCCAGCAGCTTCCGGACTAGCGGGGGATCCTACGAGCAGTACTTC
cdr3_aa: CASSFRTSGGSYEQYF

clone_size: NA
v_call: TRBV5-6
j_call: TRBJ2-7
d_call: NA
cdr3_nt: TGTGCCAGCAGCTTGGCGGTCGAGCAGTACTTC
cdr3_aa: CASSLAVEQYF

clone_size: once
v_call: TRBV19
j_call: TRBJ1-5
d_call: NA
cdr3_nt: TGTGCCAGGAGCGTGTCATCCGATAGCAATCAGCCCCAGCATTTT
cdr3_aa: CARSVSSDSNQPQHF

clone_size: NA
v_call: TRBV11-2
j_call: TRBJ1-2
d_call: TRBD1
cdr3_nt: TGTGCCAGCAGCTTAGTCAGTTCCGGGACAGCTTACTATGGCTACACCTTC
cdr3_aa: CASSLVSSGTAYYGYTF

clone_size: NA
v_call: TRBV11-3
j_call: TRBJ2-1
d_call: TRBD1
cdr3_nt: TGTGCCAGCAGTCACAGGGACAGCGTCGCAAGTGAGCAGTTCTTC
cdr3_aa: CASSHRDSVASEQFF

clone_size: NA
v_call: TRBV5-1
j_call: TRBJ2-7
d_call: TRBD2
cdr3_nt: TGCGCCAGCAGCGTTAGCGGGAGCTCTTTCTACGAGCAGTACTTC
cdr3_aa: CASSVSGSSFYEQYF

clone_size: NA
v_call: TRBV30
j_call: TRBJ2-5
d_call: NA
cdr3_nt: TGTGCCTGGAGCGACTCCCCCTCCAGGGACCCAGAGACCCAGTACTTC
cdr3_aa: CAWSDSPSRDPETQYF

clone_size: NA
v_call: TRBV10-3
j_call: TRBJ2-1
d_call: TRBD2
cdr3_nt: TGTGCCATCAGTGAGTCAACAGCGGGAGGTTCCGATGAGCAGTTCTTC
cdr3_aa: CAISESTAGGSDEQFF

clone_size: NA
v_call: TRBV5-4
j_call: TRBJ2-1
d_call: NA
cdr3_nt: NA
cdr3_aa: CASSFGQGTLF